This TCR beta chain was sequenced in a study of cytomegalovirus exposure and HLA in healthy donors. Study results and limitations: Reportedly, diagnosis of cytomegalovirus status by the classifier showed high specificity and sensitivity. Associated with HLA alleles at 0.05 false discovery rate in a later analysis were some 16,000 TCR beta sequences. Analysis was carried out at a later point, and it linked a missense DCLRE1C variant to TCR beta V- and J-gene trimming.

13 Jbeta primers and 60 Vbeta primers were used for the PCR. The method was immunoSEQ multiplex PCR; TCRdb's version includes in-frame clones alone and lacks a portion of them. The repertoire holds 70,000 to 95,000 clones, with around 85% as singletons. There are 13 residues in the CDR3. Losses at the gene ends were 3 bases for V and 10 bases for J; bases not matched to a gene: 10. Germline values: CDR1 GTSNPN, CDR2 SVGIG (reference sequence). Healthy bone marrow donors supplied every sample. Of note for this clone: What it binds is not known.

This clonotype originated in a human donor in good health. The sequencing input was PBMCs. The chain employs TRBV30 and TRBJ2-3, with 7 bases aligning to TRBD1. The CDR3 DNA sequence: TGTGCCTGGAGCGGACAGGTGGGGTGCTCGCAGTATTTT. This gives the protein CAWSGQVGCSQYF. Using reference TRBV30 and TRBJ2-3 for the parts outside the CDR3, the full variable domain is SQTIHQWPATLVQPVGSPLSLECTVEGTSNPNLYWYRQAAGRGLQLLFYSVGIGQISSEVPQNLSASRPQDRQFILSSKKLLLSDSGFYLCAWSGQVGCSQYFGPGTRLTVL.